These 15 T cell receptor beta chains were all obtained from the same sample, sequenced in a study of T-cell memory formation after mild COVID-19. TCRdb analysed the 5' RACE reads with MiXCR anew, one entry per CDR3 protein. Of about 400,000 distinct CDR3 sequences listed, 20% to 30% are singletons. The sequenced sample consisted of PBMCs or a T cell subset sorted from them (not recorded which). Receptors originate from an adult woman who had mild COVID-19 (a few samples of this study predate the infection). Cell type and time point are not known.

There are a few counts of this clonotype. The chain couples TRBV7-9 to TRBJ1-2, with TRBD1 matching 8 bases. In germline, CDR1 is SEHNR, CDR2 FQNEAQ (reference sequence). The length of the CDR3 is 14 residues. The J segment lost 5 bases and the V segment lost 7 bases, leaving 9 bases of the junction unmatched. CDR3 loop: CASINYRGVYGYTF. CDR3 bases: TGTGCCAGCATCAATTACAGGGGGGTTTATGGCTACACCTTC.

In its sample, this clonotype was seen a few times. The J gene is TRBJ2-7, the V gene TRBV2, with TRBD2 matching over 11 bases. CDR1 is SNHLY and CDR2 is FYNNEI in the germline V gene. Trimming at V came to 5 bases and at J to 3 bases, leaving 9 bases not matched to a gene. The CDR3 contains 16 residues. The CDR3 sequence: CASSLSGREFSYEQYF. CDR3 in DNA: TGTGCCAGCAGTCTTAGCGGGAGGGAGTTTAGCTACGAGCAGTACTTC.

CDR3 in amino acids: CASSVGVSSGRDNEQFF. Here the CDR3 DNA reads TGTGCCAGCAGCGTAGGGGTCTCGAGCGGGAGGGACAATGAGCAGTTCTTC. V usage is TRBV9 and J usage is TRBJ2-1; TRBD2 matches 10 bases. The V gene's germline CDR1 is SGDLS and CDR2 YYNGEE. The CDR3 has 17 amino acids. The ends lost 0 bases at V and 5 bases at J; junction bases unmatched: 8.

CDR3 sequence reads: CASSLARTGRLRPTYEQYF. The CDR3 nucleotides read TGTGCCAGCAGCTTAGCCCGGACAGGGCGGCTACGCCCCACCTACGAGCAGTACTTC. V is TRBV7-9 and J is TRBJ2-7, with 8 bases matching TRBD1. The germline CDR1 and CDR2 sequences are SEHNR and FQNEAQ (reference sequence). Trimming at V came to 0 bases and at J to 2 bases, leaving 15 bases not matched to a gene. This CDR3 region has 19 residues.

This chain joins TRBV7-2 and TRBJ1-2; possible D gene TRBD1, 5 bases. V was trimmed by 5 bases and J by 5 bases, leaving 18 bases between them. Germline values: CDR1 SGHTA, CDR2 FQGNSA. This CDR3 has 15 amino acids. The CDR3 DNA follows: TGTGCCAGCAGCCCACTTCAGGGACTGGGATATGGCTACACCTTC. The encoded protein is CASSPLQGLGYGYTF.

This chain connects TRBV30 to TRBJ1-5; D is unresolved. V dropped 1 base and J dropped 7 bases, with 11 bases sitting between them. There are 13 residues in the CDR3. Germline assignment: CDR1 GTSNPN and CDR2 SVGIG (reference sequence). The CDR3 region is CAWSEAHGQPQHF. In DNA form, the CDR3 reads TGTGCCTGGAGTGAGGCCCACGGACAGCCCCAGCATTTT.

This clonotype was detected only a few times. The chain links TRBV12-3 or TRBV12-4 to TRBJ2-7; 10 positions agree with TRBD1. The length of the CDR3 is 15 residues. The V gene end was trimmed by 6 bases and the J gene end by 2 bases; junction bases not matched to a gene: 7. The CDR3 DNA reads TGTGCCAGCAGGTACGGGACAGGGGCACCCTACGAGCAGTACTTC. Residues: CASRYGTGAPYEQYF.

This clonotype was observed a few times. The chain uses TRBV7-9 and TRBJ1-1, with TRBD1 matching 7 bases. The V segment lost 4 bases and the J segment 5 bases; nucleotides outside the gene matches: 16. This CDR3 has 17 residues. Germline lookup yields CDR1 SEHNR and CDR2 FQNEAQ (reference sequence). The CDR3 loop reads CASSSGQVSAAGTEAFF. CDR3 nucleotides: TGTGCCAGCAGCTCAGGACAGGTTAGTGCCGCAGGGACTGAAGCTTTCTTT.

In its sample, this clonotype was seen a few times. V usage is TRBV7-8 and J usage is TRBJ2-7, with D unclear. Germline assignment: CDR1 SGHVS and CDR2 FQNEAQ. The CDR3 totals 12 residues. The V end was cut by 3 bases, the J end by 7 bases, with 10 bases between. In DNA, the CDR3 is TGTGCCAGCAGCTTTATGTTGGGGGAGCAGTACTTC. Translating gives CASSFMLGEQYF. Supplemented by reference TRBV7-8 and TRBJ2-7, the full variable domain reads GAGVSQSPRYKVAKRGQDVALRCDPISGHVSLFWYQQALGQGPEFLTYFQNEAQLDKSGLPSDRFFAERPEGSVSTLKIQRTQQEDSAVYLCASSFMLGEQYFGPGTRLTVT.

V usage is TRBV14 and J usage is TRBJ2-7; no clear D. This CDR3 has 14 residues. Trimming removed 0 bases at V and 3 bases at J, with 9 bases between. Germline loops: CDR1 SGHDN, CDR2 FVKESK. The CDR3 DNA follows: TGTGCCAGCAGCCAAGACACGAGCGACTACGAGCAGTACTTC. Protein sequence: CASSQDTSDYEQYF.

V and J are TRBV27 and TRBJ2-1, with D possibly matching TRBD2 (6 bases). Between the trimmed V and J ends, which lost 5 bases and 8 bases, there was a span of 16 bases. This CDR3 has 14 residues. CDR1 and CDR2 (germline): MNHEY, SMNVEV (reference sequence). DNA for the CDR3: TGTGCCAGCAGTAACTCATATAGCGGAGATGAGCAGTTCTTC. This codes for CASSNSYSGDEQFF.

The rearrangement joins TRBV20-1 to TRBJ2-7; 8 bases match TRBD2. This CDR3 is 13 amino acids long. Trimming removed 4 bases from V and 0 bases from J; junction bases left unmatched: 2. Looked up from germline, CDR1 is DFQATT and CDR2 is SNEGSKA (reference sequence). The CDR3 is CSATSGSSYEQYF. The CDR3 nucleotides read TGCAGTGCTACTAGCGGGTCCTCCTACGAGCAGTACTTC.

This chain links TRBV12-3 or TRBV12-4 with TRBJ1-5; D is unclear. Trimming removed 0 bases from V and 8 bases from J, with 5 bases in between. CDR3 length: 12 residues. The CDR3, as DNA: TGTGCCAGCAGTTTAGCGCCGGAGCCCCAGCATTTT. The encoded protein is CASSLAPEPQHF.

The table lists this clonotype with many counts. The chain joins TRBV7-2 to TRBJ2-7; D gene unclear. Trimming took 4 bases from V and 3 from J, leaving 7 bases between them. The germline gives CDR1 SGHTA, CDR2 FQGNSA. The CDR3 covers 12 residues. The CDR3 nucleotides read TGTGCCAGCAGCTCTACCCACTACGAGCAGTACTTC. It translates to CASSSTHYEQYF.

The chain recombines TRBV15 with TRBJ2-7; 9 bases align to TRBD1. The CDR3 totals 15 residues. V was pared by 0 bases and J by 6 bases, with 6 bases of the junction left unmatched. Germline CDR1 reads LNHNV; CDR2 reads YYDKDF (reference sequence). The CDR3 protein is CATSRDMGQGVEQYF. The CDR3 DNA reads TGTGCCACCAGCAGAGATATGGGACAGGGAGTCGAGCAGTACTTC.